This TCR beta chain was captured in a study of CD8 T cells in ankylosing spondylitis (dated by TCRdb to the late 2010s). Describing the broader study: To find TCR variants linked to disease, the study profiled T cell receptor beta repertoires in ankylosing spondylitis patients and healthy donors. Peripheral blood samples were taken, and synovial fluid was additionally collected from ankylosing spondylitis patients. The full study cohort comprised 25 ankylosing spondylitis patients and approximately 100 healthy donors.

Paper-wide results and their limitations: Some motif variants were previously reported in synovial fluid and blood of reactive arthritis patients, suggesting common disease-initiation mechanisms. The disease-linked clones showed a CD8+ phenotype and occurred at relatively low frequencies in peripheral blood. A TCR beta motif made up of several highly homologous amino acid variants appeared to be characteristic of blood from ankylosing spondylitis patients. According to the report, matched synovial fluid samples from ankylosing spondylitis patients were significantly enriched for the disease-linked clones.

The germline V gene (reference sequence) yields SEHNR for CDR1 and FQNEAQ for CDR2. The CDR3 numbers 15 residues from cysteine through phenylalanine. Solely the CDR3 DNA is kept, with 45 bases framed from the first base. Trimming removed 5 bases from V and 0 bases from J; the gene matches leave 6 bases unexplained. This clonotype came up a few times. It lacks a known antigen. Nothing much larger sits one base from this clone, and base qualities are not available. The instrument given in TCRdb is Illumina HiSeq 2500. Quantitative 5'-RACE with molecular barcodes was used to prepare TCR beta libraries. The original methods were these. A new computational method based on a probabilistic model of VDJ rearrangement was used to identify disease-linked TCR variants. The public reads were run again by TCRdb, first through fastp at Q25 and then through MiXCR, and only productive beta chains were kept. Under each unique CDR3 protein, matching rows form one entry showing the most common genes and DNA. The V and J calls here are based on TCRdb, not the publication. This sample holds 350,000 or so distinct CDR3 sequences; less than 10% were observed only once. The ten biggest clones cover roughly 15% of the sample.

The TCR comes from a male donor with ankylosing spondylitis. Input material: blood, either unsorted or a sorted T cell fraction (not recorded which). Rearrangement joined TRBV7-9 to TRBJ1-1, with TRBD1 matching 7 junction bases. This receptor carries the CDR3 CASSPSGQVNTEAFF. The DNA sequence reads TGTGCCAGCAGCCCCTCAGGACAGGTGAACACTGAAGCTTTCTTT. With the portions outside the CDR3 filled from the reference TRBV7-9 and TRBJ1-1 genes, the complete variable region becomes DTGVSQNPRHKITKRGQNVTFRCDPISEHNRLYWYRQTLGQGPEFLTYFQNEAQLEKSRLLSDRFSAERPKGSFSTLEIQRTEQGDSAMYLCASSPSGQVNTEAFFGQGTRLTVV.